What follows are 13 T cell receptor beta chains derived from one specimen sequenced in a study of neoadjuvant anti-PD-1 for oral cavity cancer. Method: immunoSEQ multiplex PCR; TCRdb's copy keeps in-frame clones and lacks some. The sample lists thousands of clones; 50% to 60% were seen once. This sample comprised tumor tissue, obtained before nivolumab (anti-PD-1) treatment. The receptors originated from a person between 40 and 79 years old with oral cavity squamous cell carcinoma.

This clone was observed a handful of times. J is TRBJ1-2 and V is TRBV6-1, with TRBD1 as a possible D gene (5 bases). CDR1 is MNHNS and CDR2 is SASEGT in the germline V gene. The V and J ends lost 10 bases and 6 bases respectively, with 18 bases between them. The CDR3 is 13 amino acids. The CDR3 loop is CAMGVSRDHGYTF. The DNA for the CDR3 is TGTGCCATGGGAGTATCCAGGGACCATGGCTACACCTTC.

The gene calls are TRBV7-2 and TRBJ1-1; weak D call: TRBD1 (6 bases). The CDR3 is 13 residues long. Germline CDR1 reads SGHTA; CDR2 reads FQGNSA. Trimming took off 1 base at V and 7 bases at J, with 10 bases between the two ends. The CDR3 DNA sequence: TGTGCCAGCAGCTTAGACAGGGAGGTTGAAGCTTTCTTT. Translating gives CASSLDREVEAFF. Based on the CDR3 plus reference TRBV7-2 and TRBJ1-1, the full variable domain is GAGVSQSPSNKVTEKGKDVELRCDPISGHTALYWYRQSLGQGLEFLIYFQGNSAPDKSGLPSDRFSAERTGGSVSTLTIQRTQQEDSAVYLCASSLDREVEAFFGQGTRLTVV.

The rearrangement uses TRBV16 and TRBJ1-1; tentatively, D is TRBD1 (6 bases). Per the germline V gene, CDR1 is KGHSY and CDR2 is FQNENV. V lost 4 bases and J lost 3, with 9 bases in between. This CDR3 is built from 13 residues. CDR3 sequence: CASSRWTDTEAFF. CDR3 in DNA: TGTGCCAGCAGCCGATGGACAGACACTGAAGCTTTCTTT.

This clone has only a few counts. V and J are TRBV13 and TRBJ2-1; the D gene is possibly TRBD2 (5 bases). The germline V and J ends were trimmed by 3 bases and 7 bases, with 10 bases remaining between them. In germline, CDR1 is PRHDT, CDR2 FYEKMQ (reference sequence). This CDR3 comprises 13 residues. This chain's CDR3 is CASSFMRGNEQFF. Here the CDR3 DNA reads TGTGCCAGCAGCTTTATGCGCGGGAATGAGCAGTTCTTC.

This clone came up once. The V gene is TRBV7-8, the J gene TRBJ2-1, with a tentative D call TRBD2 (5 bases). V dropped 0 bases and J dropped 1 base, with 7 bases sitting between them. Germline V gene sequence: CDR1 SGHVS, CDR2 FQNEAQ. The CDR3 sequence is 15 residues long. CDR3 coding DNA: TGTGCCAGCAGCTTAGCGGGAGTATCCTACAATGAGCAGTTCTTC. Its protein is CASSLAGVSYNEQFF. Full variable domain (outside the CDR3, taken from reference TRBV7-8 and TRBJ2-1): GAGVSQSPRYKVAKRGQDVALRCDPISGHVSLFWYQQALGQGPEFLTYFQNEAQLDKSGLPSDRFFAERPEGSVSTLKIQRTQQEDSAVYLCASSLAGVSYNEQFFGPGTRLTVL.

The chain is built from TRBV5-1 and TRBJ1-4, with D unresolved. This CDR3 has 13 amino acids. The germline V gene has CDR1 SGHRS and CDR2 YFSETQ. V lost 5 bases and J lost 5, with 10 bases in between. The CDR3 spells CASRTRINEKLFF. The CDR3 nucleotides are TGCGCCAGCAGGACACGCATAAATGAAAAACTGTTTTTT.

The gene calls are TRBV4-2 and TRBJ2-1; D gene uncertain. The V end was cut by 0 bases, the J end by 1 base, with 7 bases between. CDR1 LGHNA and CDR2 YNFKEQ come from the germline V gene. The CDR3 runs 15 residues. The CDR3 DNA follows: TGTGCCAGCAGCCAAGATTGGGGTTCCTACAATGAGCAGTTCTTC. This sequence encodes CASSQDWGSYNEQFF.

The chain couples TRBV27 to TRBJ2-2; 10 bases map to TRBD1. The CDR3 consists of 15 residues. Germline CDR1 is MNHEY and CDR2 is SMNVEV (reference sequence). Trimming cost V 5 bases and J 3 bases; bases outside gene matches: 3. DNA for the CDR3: TGTGCCAGCAGTCCGGGACAGGGGTACACCGGGGAGCTGTTTTTT. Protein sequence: CASSPGQGYTGELFF.

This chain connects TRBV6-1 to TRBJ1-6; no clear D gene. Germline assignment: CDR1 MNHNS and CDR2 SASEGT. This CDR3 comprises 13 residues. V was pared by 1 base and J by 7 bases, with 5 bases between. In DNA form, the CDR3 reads TGTGCCAGCAGTGAAGGGACGAATTCACCCCTCCACTTT. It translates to CASSEGTNSPLHF.

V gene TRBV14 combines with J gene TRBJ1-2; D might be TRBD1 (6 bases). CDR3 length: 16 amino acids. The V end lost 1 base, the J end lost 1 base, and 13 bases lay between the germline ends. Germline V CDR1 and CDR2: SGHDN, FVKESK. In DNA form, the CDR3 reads TGTGCCAGCAGCCAAGGGGGGGACATCGTTAACTATGGCTACACCTTC. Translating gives CASSQGGDIVNYGYTF.

The CDR3 region is CSARDRGLQHF. In DNA, the CDR3 is TGCAGTGCTAGAGATCGTGGCCTCCAGCATTTT. This rearrangement joins TRBV20-1 to TRBJ1-5; D call uncertain. CDR1 is DFQATT, CDR2 SNEGSKA, per germline (reference sequence). The germline V and J ends were trimmed by 0 bases and 12 bases, with 9 bases remaining between them. This CDR3 is 11 amino acids long.

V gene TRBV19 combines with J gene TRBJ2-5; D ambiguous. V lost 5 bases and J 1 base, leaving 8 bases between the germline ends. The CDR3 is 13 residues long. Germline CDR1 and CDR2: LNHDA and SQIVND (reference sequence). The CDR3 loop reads CASSWNSQETQYF. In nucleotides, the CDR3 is TGTGCCAGTAGTTGGAACAGCCAAGAGACCCAGTACTTC.

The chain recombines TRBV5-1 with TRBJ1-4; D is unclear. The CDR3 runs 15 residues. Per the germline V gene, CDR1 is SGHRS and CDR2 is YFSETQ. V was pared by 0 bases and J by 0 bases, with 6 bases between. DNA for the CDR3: TGCGCCAGCAGCTTGGACCCCTCAACTAATGAAAAACTGTTTTTT. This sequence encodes CASSLDPSTNEKLFF.